This T cell receptor (beta chain) was recovered during a study of T cell repertoires in cytomegalovirus infection. Overall study context: Peptides in the study included HLA-C-restricted and HLA-B-restricted CMV epitopes. Public TCR beta signature analysis indicated the presence of both CMV infection and matching HLA type.

Study-wide findings and caveats: People with CMV and the relevant HLA were identified by cumulative public TCR beta family frequency. Clonotypes of TCR beta that were HLA-C-restricted and CMV-specific dominated the ex vivo response.

This CDR3 region has 14 residues. V lost 6 bases, J lost 5 bases, and 16 bases lay in between. Germline lookup yields CDR1 SGHVS and CDR2 FNYEAQ. This clonotype was seen ten or more times. What it binds is not known. TCRdb ran MiXCR on the reads and lists one entry per CDR3 protein. Of about 770,000 distinct CDR3 sequences detected, around 29% appear once; the ten largest clones hold 10% to 15%. The chain is built from TRBV7-6 and TRBJ2-5; D gene ambiguous. Sequenced here: cultured CD8+ T cells from PBMCs, sampled from culture after CMV antigen stimulation. The source of this sequence is a human donor in good health (CMV status not recorded). Some clones in this sample may be carry-over from other donors' samples. The CDR3 DNA reads TGTGCCAGCAGTCCAAGGACGTATCGGGAGACCCAGTACTTC. Translation gives CASSPRTYRETQYF.